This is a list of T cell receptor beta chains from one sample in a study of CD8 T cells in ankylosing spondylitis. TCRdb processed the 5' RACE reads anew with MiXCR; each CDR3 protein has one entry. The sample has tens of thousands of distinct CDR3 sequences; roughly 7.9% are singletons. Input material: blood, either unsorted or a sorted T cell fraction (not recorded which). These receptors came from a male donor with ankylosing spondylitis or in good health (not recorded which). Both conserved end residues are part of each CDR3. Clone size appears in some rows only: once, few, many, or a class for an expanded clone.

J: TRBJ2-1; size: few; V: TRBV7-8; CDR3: CASSPLPGLLDNEQFF
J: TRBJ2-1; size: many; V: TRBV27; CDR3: CASSPLGLAAYNEQFF
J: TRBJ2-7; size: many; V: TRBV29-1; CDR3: CSFGTVYEQYF
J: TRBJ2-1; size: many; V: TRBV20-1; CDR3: CSARDQAGSNEQFF
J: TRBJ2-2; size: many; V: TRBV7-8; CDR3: CASRPTSAGELFF
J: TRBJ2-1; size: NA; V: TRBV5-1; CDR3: CASSLVLSDNEQFF
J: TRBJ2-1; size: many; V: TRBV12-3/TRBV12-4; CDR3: CASSLALAGEFF
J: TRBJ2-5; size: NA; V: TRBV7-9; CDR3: CASSTIGGETQYF
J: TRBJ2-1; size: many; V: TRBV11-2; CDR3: CASSLDPNVGGRTNEQFF
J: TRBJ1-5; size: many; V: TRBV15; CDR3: CATSREGTESFYSNQPQHF
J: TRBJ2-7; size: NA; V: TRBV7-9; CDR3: CASSDTGVTYEQYF
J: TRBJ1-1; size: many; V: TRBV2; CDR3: CASKSSWKGNTEAFF
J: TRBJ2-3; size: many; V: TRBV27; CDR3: CASSSILGRRSDWDTQYF
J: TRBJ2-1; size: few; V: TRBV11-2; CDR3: CASSSIQGTASGIREQFF
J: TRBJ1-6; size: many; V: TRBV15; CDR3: CATSQGYNSPLHF
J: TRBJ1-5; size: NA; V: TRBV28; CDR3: CASSPTDGPNQPQHF
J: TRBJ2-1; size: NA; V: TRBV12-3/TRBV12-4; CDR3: CASSSLDRYEQFF
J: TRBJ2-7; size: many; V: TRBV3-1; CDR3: CASSFRDRPLQQYF
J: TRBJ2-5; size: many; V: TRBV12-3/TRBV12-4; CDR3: CASSWDRVTQYF
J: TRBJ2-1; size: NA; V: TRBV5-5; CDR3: CASSNSGSSYNEQFF
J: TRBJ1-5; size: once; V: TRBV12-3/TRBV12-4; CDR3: CAICLQGAIDGNQPQHF
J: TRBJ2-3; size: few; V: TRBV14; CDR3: CASSQSGDTQYF
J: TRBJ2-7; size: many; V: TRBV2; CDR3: CASNLKGPAYEQYF
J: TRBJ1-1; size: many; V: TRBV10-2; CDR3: CASSERGGDGLNTEAFF
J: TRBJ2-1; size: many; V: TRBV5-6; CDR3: CASSRALGLAGDYEQFF
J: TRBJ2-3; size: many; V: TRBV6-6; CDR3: CASSYLRDTQYF
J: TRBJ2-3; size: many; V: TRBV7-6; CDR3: CASSLQIRDTQYF